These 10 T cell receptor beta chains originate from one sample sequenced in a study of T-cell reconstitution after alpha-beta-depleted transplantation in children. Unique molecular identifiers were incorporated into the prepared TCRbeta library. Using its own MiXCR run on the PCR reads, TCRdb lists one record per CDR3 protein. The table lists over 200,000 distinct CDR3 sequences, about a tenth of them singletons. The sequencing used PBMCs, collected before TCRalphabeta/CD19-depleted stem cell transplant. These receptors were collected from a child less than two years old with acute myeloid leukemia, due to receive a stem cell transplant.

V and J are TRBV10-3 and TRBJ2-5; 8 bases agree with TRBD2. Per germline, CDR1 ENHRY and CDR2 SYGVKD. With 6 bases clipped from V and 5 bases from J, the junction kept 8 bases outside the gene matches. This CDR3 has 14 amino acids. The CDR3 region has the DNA TGTGCCATCAGCCAGCGGGAGTCGGGGGAGACCCAGTACTTC. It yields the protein CAISQRESGETQYF.

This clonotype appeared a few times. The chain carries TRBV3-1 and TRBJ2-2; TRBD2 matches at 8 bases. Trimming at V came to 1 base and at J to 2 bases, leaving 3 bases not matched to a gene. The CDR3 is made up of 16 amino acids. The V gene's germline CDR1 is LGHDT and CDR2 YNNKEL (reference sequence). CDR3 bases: TGTGCCAGCAGCCAAGCTAGGACTAGCAACACCGGGGAGCTGTTTTTT. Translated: CASSQARTSNTGELFF.

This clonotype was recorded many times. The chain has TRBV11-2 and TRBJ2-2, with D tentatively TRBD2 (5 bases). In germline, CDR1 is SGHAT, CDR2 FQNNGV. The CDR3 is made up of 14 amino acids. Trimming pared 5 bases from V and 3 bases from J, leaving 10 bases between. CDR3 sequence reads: CASSRTRDTGELFF. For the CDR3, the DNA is TGTGCCAGCAGCCGTACTAGGGACACCGGGGAGCTGTTTTTT.

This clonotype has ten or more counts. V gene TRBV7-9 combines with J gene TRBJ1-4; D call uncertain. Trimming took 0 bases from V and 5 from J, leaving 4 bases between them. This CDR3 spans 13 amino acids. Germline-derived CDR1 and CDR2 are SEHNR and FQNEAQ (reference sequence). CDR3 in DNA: TGTGCCAGCAGCTTAGCCCTCAATGAAAAACTGTTTTTT. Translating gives CASSLALNEKLFF.

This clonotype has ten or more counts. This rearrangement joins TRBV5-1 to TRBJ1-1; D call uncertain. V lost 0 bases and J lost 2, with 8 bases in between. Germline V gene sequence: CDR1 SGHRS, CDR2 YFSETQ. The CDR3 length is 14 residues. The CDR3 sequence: CASSLDSYNTEAFF. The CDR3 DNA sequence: TGCGCCAGCAGCTTGGACAGCTATAACACTGAAGCTTTCTTT. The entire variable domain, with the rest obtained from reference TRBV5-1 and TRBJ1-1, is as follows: KAGVTQTPRYLIKTRGQQVTLSCSPISGHRSVSWYQQTPGQGLQFLFEYFSETQRNKGNFPGRFSGRQFSNSRSEMNVSTLELGDSALYLCASSLDSYNTEAFFGQGTRLTVV.

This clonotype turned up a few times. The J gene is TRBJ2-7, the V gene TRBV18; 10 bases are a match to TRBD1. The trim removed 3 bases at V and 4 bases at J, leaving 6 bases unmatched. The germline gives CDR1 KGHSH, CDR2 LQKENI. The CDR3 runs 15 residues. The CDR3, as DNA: TGTGCCAGCTCACCGGGACAGGGGTCTGGGTACGAGCAGTACTTC. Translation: CASSPGQGSGYEQYF.

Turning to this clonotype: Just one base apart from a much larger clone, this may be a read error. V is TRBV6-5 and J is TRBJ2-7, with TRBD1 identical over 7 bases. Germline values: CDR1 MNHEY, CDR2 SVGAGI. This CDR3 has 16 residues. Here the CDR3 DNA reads TGTGCCAGCAGTTACTCGATCGGGACAGAGACCTACGAGCCGTACTTC. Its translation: CASSYSIGTETYEPYF.

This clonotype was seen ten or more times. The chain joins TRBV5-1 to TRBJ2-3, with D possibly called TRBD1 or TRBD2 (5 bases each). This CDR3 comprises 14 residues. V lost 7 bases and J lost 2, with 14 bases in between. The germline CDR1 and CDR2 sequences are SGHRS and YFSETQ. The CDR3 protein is CASRSGTDTDTQYF. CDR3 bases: TGCGCCAGCCGATCCGGGACGGACACAGATACGCAGTATTTT.

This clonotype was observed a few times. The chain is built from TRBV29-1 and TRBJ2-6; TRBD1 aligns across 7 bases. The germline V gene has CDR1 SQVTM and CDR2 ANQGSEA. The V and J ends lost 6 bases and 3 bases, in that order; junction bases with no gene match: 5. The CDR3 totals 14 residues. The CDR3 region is CSVTQGSGANVLTF. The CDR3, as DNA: TGCAGCGTAACACAGGGGAGTGGGGCCAACGTCCTGACTTTC.

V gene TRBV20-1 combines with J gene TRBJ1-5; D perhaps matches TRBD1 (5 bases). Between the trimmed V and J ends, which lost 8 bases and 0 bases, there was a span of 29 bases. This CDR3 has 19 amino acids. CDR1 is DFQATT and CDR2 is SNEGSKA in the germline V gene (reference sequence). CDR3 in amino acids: CSFRDVNIRRGGSNQPQHF. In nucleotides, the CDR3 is TGCAGTTTTAGAGATGTTAATATCCGTCGGGGCGGTAGCAATCAGCCCCAGCATTTT.